This entry lists 14 T cell receptor beta chains sequenced from one sample in a study of cytomegalovirus exposure and HLA in healthy donors. Use of 60 Vbeta and 13 Jbeta primers characterized the PCR. Assay used: immunoSEQ multiplex PCR; TCRdb lists only in-frame clones, some missing. The data show 150,000 to 200,000 clones, about 80% seen once. Sample: PBMCs. These receptors all stem from a woman in her twenties or thirties in good health and CMV-seronegative.

This clone occurred once. The chain recombines TRBV7-8 with TRBJ2-7; D uncertain. In germline, CDR1 is SGHVS, CDR2 FQNEAQ. Trimming pared 5 bases from V and 0 bases from J, leaving 17 bases between. CDR3 length equals 16 residues. CDR3 amino acids: CASSPRSAARSYEQYF. The DNA for the CDR3 is TGTGCCAGCAGCCCTCGGAGTGCCGCCCGCTCCTACGAGCAGTACTTC.

This chain links TRBV7-2 with TRBJ2-1; TRBD1 matches at 8 bases. CDR1 and CDR2 from the germline V gene are SGHTA and FQGNSA. This CDR3 has 15 residues. Trimming took 4 bases from V and 4 from J; bases not matched to a gene: 6. CDR3 protein: CASSYDRGRYNEQFF. Here the CDR3 DNA reads TGTGCCAGCAGCTACGACAGGGGACGGTACAATGAGCAGTTCTTC.

The chain has TRBV7-7 and TRBJ2-6; TRBD1 matches at 7 bases. Germline assignment: CDR1 SSHAT and CDR2 FNYEAQ (reference sequence). Germline trimming cut 9 bases from V and 0 bases from J; bases unmatched to any gene: 11. The CDR3 runs to 17 residues. The CDR3 DNA reads TGTGCCAGGCCGCCGGGACAGCGGAGCTCTGGGGCCAACGTCCTGACTTTC. Amino acid sequence: CARPPGQRSSGANVLTF.

Only a few counts were recorded for this clone. The gene calls are TRBV29-1 and TRBJ2-1; D may be TRBD2 (7 bases). CDR1 is SQVTM, CDR2 ANQGSEA, per germline. The V end lost 5 bases, the J end lost 7 bases, and 18 bases lay between the germline ends. The CDR3 has 14 amino acids. CDR3 in amino acids: CSVWQGRGGNEQFF. The CDR3 DNA sequence: TGCAGCGTTTGGCAGGGGAGGGGGGGGAATGAGCAGTTCTTC.

CDR3 loop: CASSLLAGDTNEQFF. CDR3 DNA sequence: TGTGCCAGCAGCTTACTAGCGGGAGACACCAATGAGCAGTTCTTC. This sequence joins TRBV11-2 and TRBJ2-1; the match to TRBD2 covers 10 bases. V lost 2 bases and J lost 6; bases outside the gene matches: 4. The CDR3 is 15 residues long. Per the germline V gene, CDR1 is SGHAT and CDR2 is FQNNGV.

The chain employs TRBV2 and TRBJ1-5; D is uncertain. Per germline, CDR1 SNHLY and CDR2 FYNNEI. V lost 7 bases and J 0 bases, leaving 13 bases between the germline ends. This CDR3 is 15 amino acids long. CDR3: CASKEETYSNQPQHF. CDR3 in DNA: TGTGCCAGCAAAGAGGAGACTTATAGCAATCAGCCCCAGCATTTT.

The chain carries TRBV4-1 and TRBJ2-1; a possible D gene is TRBD2 (6 bases). V was clipped by 0 bases and J by 2 bases, with 14 bases between them. CDR3 size: 17 residues. In germline, CDR1 is MGHRA, CDR2 YSYEKL. CDR3 bases: TGCGCCAGCAGCCAAGATCTAGGAGGGCTTCCCTACAATGAGCAGTTCTTC. Its protein is CASSQDLGGLPYNEQFF.

This clone appeared a single time. The CDR3 DNA reads TGTGCCAGCAGCCAGGGCTTTCCCCTGACAGATACGCAGTATTTT. Translated: CASSQGFPLTDTQYF. This chain uses TRBV7-2 with TRBJ2-3; perhaps TRBD1 as D (5 bases). CDR3 size: 15 residues. Germline CDR1 reads SGHTA; CDR2 reads FQGNSA. V was trimmed by 5 bases and J by 3 bases, leaving 15 bases between them.

CDR3: CASSHGTSYEQYF. The CDR3 DNA sequence: TGTGCCAGCAGTCACGGGACTTCCTACGAGCAGTACTTC. The V gene is TRBV27, the J gene TRBJ2-7; possibly TRBD2 for D (6 bases). CDR1 is MNHEY, CDR2 SMNVEV, per germline (reference sequence). CDR3 length equals 13 residues. The V and J ends lost 5 bases and 1 base respectively, with 9 bases between them.

Comment on this clone: The junction departs from germline at one end; a sequencing error may be responsible. The rearrangement joins TRBV7-9 to TRBJ1-2; 11 bases fit TRBD1. Germline CDR1 is SEHNR and CDR2 is FQNEAQ (reference sequence). The CDR3 is 12 residues long. The CDR3 is CSSSWTGGGYTF. For the CDR3, the DNA is TGTTCCAGCAGCTGGACAGGGGGCGGCTACACCTTC.

This chain connects TRBV7-9 to TRBJ2-5, with TRBD1 as a possible D gene (5 bases). Germline V lookup: CDR1 SEHNR, CDR2 FQNEAQ (reference sequence). CDR3 size: 15 residues. The V and J ends lost 5 bases and 1 base respectively, with 14 bases between them. The CDR3 nucleotides read TGTGCCAGCAGCAGGGGTTCGGTCTTCCAAGAGACCCAGTACTTC. Its translation: CASSRGSVFQETQYF.

The genes are TRBV19 and TRBJ1-1; TRBD1 aligns across 7 bases. The CDR3 runs 15 residues. CDR1 and CDR2 from the germline V gene are LNHDA and SQIVND (reference sequence). After removal of 5 bases from V and 1 base from J, the junction contained 7 bases not matched to a gene. The CDR3 protein is CASSATQGWNTEAFF. Written as DNA, the CDR3 is TGTGCCAGTAGTGCGACACAGGGGTGGAACACTGAAGCTTTCTTT. The entire variable domain, with the rest obtained from reference TRBV19 and TRBJ1-1, is as follows: DGGITQSPKYLFRKEGQNVTLSCEQNLNHDAMYWYRQDPGQGLRLIYYSQIVNDFQKGDIAEGYSVSREKKESFPLTVTSAQKNPTAFYLCASSATQGWNTEAFFGQGTRLTVV.

A word on this clone: The junction departs from germline at one end; a sequencing error may be responsible. The rearrangement joins TRBV7-9 to TRBJ2-3, with 8 positions matching TRBD2. CDR1 is SEHNR and CDR2 is FQNEAQ in the germline V gene (reference sequence). The CDR3 loop spans 16 amino acids. This CDR3 reads CSSSYILAASTDTQYF. For the CDR3, the DNA is TGTTCCAGCAGCTATATACTAGCGGCTAGCACAGATACGCAGTATTTT.

The gene calls are TRBV6-1 and TRBJ2-2; maybe TRBD2 (5 bases). The CDR3 runs to 15 residues. The V end lost 8 bases, the J end lost 5 bases, and 18 bases lay between the germline ends. From germline, CDR1 is MNHNS and CDR2 SASEGT. DNA of the CDR3: TGTGCCAGCCTTCCTCAAAGCGGACCTACCGGGGAGCTGTTTTTT. Amino acids: CASLPQSGPTGELFF.